This T cell receptor beta chain was profiled in a study of CD8 T cells in ankylosing spondylitis. This CDR3 is built from 18 residues. Germline CDR1 KGHSH, CDR2 LQKENI. V trimming: 2 bases; J trimming: 4 bases; junction bases outside the gene matches: 17. This clonotype was seen a handful of times. The antigen is not known. General study points: A TCR beta motif made of about 8 highly homologous variants seemed typical of ankylosing spondylitis blood.

One entry per CDR3 protein results from TCRdb running MiXCR on the 5' RACE reads. The table has over 700,000 distinct CDR3 sequences, 15% to 20% seen once. The TCR originated in a male donor with ankylosing spondylitis. Sequencing was carried out using blood, either unsorted or a sorted T cell fraction (not recorded which). The rearrangement links TRBV18 to TRBJ2-7, with 7 bases lining up with TRBD2. CDR3 residues: CASSPDGSFSGGWYEQYF. The CDR3 DNA follows: TGTGCCAGCTCACCAGACGGTTCTTTTTCGGGGGGTTGGTACGAGCAGTACTTC.